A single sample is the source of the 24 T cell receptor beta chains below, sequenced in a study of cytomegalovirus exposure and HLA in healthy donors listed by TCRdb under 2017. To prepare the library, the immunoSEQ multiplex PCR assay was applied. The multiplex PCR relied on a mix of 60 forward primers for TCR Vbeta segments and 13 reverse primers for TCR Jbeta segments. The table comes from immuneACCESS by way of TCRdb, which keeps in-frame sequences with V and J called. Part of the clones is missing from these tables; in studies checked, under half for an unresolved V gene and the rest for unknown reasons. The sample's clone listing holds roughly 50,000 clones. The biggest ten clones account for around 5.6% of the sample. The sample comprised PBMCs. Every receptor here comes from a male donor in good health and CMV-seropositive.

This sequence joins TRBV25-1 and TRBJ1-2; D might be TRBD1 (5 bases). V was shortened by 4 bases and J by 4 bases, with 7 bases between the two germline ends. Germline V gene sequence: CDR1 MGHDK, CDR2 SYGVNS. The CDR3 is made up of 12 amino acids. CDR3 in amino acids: CASSGGGYGYTF. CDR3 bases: TGTGCCAGCAGTGGGGGGGGCTATGGCTACACCTTC.

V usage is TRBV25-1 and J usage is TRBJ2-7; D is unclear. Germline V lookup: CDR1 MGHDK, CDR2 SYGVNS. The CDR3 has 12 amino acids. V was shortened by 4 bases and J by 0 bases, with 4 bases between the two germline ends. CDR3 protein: CASSGSSYEQYF. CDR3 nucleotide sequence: TGTGCCAGCAGTGGGAGCTCCTACGAGCAGTACTTC.

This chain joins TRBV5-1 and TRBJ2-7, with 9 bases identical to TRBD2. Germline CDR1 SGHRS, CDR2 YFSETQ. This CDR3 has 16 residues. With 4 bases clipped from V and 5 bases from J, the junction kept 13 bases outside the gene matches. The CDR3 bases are TGCGCCAGCAGCCCTGAGGCTAGCGGGGCAAGAAACGAGCAGTACTTC. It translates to CASSPEASGARNEQYF. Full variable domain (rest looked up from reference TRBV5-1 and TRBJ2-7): KAGVTQTPRYLIKTRGQQVTLSCSPISGHRSVSWYQQTPGQGLQFLFEYFSETQRNKGNFPGRFSGRQFSNSRSEMNVSTLELGDSALYLCASSPEASGARNEQYFGPGTRLTVT.

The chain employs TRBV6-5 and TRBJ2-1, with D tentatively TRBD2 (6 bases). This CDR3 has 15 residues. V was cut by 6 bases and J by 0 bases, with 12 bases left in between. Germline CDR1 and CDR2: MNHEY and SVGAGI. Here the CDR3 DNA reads TGTGCCAGCAGGGCTCCGGGACTCTCCTACAATGAGCAGTTCTTC. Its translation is CASRAPGLSYNEQFF.

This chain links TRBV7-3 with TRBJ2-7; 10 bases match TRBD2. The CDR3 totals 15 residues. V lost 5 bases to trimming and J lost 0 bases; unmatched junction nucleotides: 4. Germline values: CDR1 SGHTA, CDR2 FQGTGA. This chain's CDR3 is CASSLLAGPSYEQYF. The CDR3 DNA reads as TGTGCCAGCAGCCTACTAGCGGGGCCCTCCTACGAGCAGTACTTC.

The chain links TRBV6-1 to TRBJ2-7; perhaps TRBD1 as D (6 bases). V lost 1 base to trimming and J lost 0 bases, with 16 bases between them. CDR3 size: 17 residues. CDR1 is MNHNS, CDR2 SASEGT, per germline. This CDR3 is CASSEGWGTLRSYEQYF. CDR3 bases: TGTGCCAGCAGTGAAGGTTGGGGGACACTACGCTCCTACGAGCAGTACTTC.

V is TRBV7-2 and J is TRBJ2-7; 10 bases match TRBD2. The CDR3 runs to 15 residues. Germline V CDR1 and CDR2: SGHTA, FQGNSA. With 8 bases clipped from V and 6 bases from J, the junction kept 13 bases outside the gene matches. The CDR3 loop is CASAFEAGGLGEQYF. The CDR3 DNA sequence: TGTGCCAGCGCATTTGAAGCGGGGGGGCTCGGCGAGCAGTACTTC.

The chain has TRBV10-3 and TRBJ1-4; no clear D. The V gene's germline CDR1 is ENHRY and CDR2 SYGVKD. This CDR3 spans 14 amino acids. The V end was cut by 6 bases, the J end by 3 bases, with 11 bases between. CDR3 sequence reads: CAISGELANEKLFF. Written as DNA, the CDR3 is TGTGCCATCAGCGGAGAGTTGGCTAATGAAAAACTGTTTTTT.

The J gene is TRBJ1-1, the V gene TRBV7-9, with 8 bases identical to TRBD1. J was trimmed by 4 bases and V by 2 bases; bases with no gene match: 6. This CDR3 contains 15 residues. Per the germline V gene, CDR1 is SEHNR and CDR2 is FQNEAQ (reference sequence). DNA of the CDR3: TGTGCCAGCAGCTTAACCGGACAGGGTGGCACTGAAGCTTTCTTT. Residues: CASSLTGQGGTEAFF.

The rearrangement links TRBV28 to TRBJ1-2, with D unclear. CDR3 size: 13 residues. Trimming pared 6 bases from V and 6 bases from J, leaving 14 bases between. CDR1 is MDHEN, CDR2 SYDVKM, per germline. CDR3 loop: CASSPGVGDGYTF. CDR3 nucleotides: TGTGCCAGCAGCCCTGGAGTGGGAGATGGCTACACCTTC.

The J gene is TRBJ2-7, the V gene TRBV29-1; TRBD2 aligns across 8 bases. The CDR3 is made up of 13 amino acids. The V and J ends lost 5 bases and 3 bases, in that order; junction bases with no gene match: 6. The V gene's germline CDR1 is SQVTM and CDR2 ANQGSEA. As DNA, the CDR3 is TGCAGCGTTTCACTAGCGGAGTTCTACGAGCAGTACTTC. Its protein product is CSVSLAEFYEQYF.

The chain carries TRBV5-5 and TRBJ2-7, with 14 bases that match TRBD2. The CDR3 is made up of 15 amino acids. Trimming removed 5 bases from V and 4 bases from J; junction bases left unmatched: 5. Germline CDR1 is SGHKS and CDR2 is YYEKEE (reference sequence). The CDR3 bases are TGTGCCAGCAGGCCGACTAGCGGGGGGGCATACGAGCAGTACTTC. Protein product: CASRPTSGGAYEQYF.

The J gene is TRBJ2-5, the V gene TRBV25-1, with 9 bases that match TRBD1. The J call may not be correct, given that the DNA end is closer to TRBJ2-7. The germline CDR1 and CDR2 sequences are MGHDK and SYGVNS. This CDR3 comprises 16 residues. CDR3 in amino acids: CASSAPPGTGSYEQYF. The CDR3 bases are TGTGCCAGCAGTGCACCGCCCGGGACAGGGAGCTACGAGCAGTACTTC.

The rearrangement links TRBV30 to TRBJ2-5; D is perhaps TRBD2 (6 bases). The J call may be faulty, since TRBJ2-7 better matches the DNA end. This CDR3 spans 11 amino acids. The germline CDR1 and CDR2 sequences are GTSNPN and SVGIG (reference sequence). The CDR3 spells CAWSQGGEQYF. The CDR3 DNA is TGTGCCTGGAGTCAGGGAGGCGAGCAGTACTTC.

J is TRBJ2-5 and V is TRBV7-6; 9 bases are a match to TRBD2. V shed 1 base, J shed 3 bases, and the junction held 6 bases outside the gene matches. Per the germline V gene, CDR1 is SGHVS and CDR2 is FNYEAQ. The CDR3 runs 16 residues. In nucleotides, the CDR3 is TGTGCCAGCAGCTTAGTGACTAGCGGCTTAAAAGAGACCCAGTACTTC. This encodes CASSLVTSGLKETQYF.

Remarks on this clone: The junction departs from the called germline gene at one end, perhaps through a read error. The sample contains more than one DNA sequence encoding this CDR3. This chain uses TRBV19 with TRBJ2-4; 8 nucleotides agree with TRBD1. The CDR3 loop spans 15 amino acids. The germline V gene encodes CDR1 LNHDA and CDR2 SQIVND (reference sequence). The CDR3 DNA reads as TGTGCCAGTAGTCTCCCGGACAGGGTAAAAAACATTCAGTACTTT. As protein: CASSLPDRVKNIQYF.

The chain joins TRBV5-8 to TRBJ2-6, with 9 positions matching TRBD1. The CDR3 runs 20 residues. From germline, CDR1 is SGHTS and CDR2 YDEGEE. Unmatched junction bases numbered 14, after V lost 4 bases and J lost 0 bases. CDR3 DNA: TGTGCCAGCAGCGCTGCGCTGGACAGGGGTCGTTACTCTGGGGCCAACGTCCTGACTTTC. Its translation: CASSAALDRGRYSGANVLTF.

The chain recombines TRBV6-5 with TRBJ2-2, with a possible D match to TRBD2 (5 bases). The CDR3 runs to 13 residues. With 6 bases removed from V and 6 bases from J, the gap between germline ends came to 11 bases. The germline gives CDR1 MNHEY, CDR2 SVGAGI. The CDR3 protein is CASSVRAAGELFF. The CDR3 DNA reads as TGTGCCAGCAGCGTCCGAGCGGCCGGGGAGCTGTTTTTT.

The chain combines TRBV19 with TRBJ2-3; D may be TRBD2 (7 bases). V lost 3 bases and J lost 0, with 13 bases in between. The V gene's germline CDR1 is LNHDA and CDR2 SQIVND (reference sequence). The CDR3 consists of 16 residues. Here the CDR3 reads CASSIGGGPSTDTQYF. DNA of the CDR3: TGTGCCAGTAGTATTGGGGGGGGGCCTAGCACAGATACGCAGTATTTT.

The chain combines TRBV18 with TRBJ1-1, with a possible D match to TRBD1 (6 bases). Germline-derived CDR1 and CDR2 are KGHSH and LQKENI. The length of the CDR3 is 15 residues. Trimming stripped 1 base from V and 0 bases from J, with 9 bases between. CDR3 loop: CASSPRQAMNTEAFF. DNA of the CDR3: TGTGCCAGCTCACCACGACAGGCCATGAACACTGAAGCTTTCTTT.

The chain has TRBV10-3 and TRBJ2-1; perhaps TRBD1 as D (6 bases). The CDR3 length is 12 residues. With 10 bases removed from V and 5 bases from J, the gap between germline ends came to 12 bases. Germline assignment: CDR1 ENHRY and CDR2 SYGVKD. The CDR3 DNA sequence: TGTGCCACTAGGGACATCGACAATGAGCAGTTCTTC. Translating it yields CATRDIDNEQFF.

The CDR3 loop reads CASSQVGTSHETQYF. Here the CDR3 DNA reads TGCGCCAGCAGCCAAGTCGGGACTAGTCATGAGACCCAGTACTTC. V and J are TRBV4-1 and TRBJ2-5, with 8 bases matching TRBD2. There are 15 residues in the CDR3. Germline V gene data show CDR1 as MGHRA and CDR2 as YSYEKL. Losses at the gene ends were 1 base for V and 5 bases for J; bases not matched to a gene: 6.

The CDR3 DNA follows: TGTGCCAGCAGACCCCCCGACAGGTCCTACGAGCAGTACTTC. Encoded protein: CASRPPDRSYEQYF. The chain has TRBV7-8 and TRBJ2-7; a weak D match, TRBD1 (6 bases). The germline V gene has CDR1 SGHVS and CDR2 FQNEAQ. There are 14 residues in the CDR3. The ends were cut back, 6 bases at V and 1 base at J, with 13 bases in the middle.

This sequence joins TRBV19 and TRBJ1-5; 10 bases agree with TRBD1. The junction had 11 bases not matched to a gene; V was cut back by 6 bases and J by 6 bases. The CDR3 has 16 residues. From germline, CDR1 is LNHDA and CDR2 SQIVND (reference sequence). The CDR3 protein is CASSTTPGQGSQPQHF. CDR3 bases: TGTGCCAGTAGCACCACCCCGGGACAGGGGAGTCAGCCCCAGCATTTT.